These T cell receptor beta chains were read from a single sample in a study of shared clonotypes between healthy human individuals. Libraries were prepared by immunoSEQ multiplex PCR; TCRdb keeps only in-frame clonotypes and omits some of them. The data show fewer than 650,000 clones, over 60% seen once. The sample was PBMCs. These receptors all stem from a woman aged 40-49 years in good health. Some clones in this sample may be carry-over from other donors' samples. The CDR3 runs from the conserved cysteine through the conserved F or W. The D gene is left open where the match is weak. Clone size is shown for a subset of rows, as once, few, many or a class of expanded clone.

v_gene	abundance	j_gene	d_gene	CDR3nt	CDR3aa
TRBV2	.	TRBJ2-2	.	TGTGCCAGCAGTGATAAGATCGGGGAGCTGTTTTTT	CASSDKIGELFF
TRBV4-1	.	TRBJ2-5	.	TGCGCCAGCAGCCAAACGGGACTGCCCAGGGAGACCCAGTACTTC	CASSQTGLPRETQYF
TRBV11-1	.	TRBJ2-3	TRBD2	TGTGCCAGCAGCTTATACGCGGGAGACACGCAGTATTTT	CASSLYAGDTQYF
TRBV28	.	TRBJ2-1	TRBD2	TGTGCCAGCAGTGTTCCCCGGACTAGCGGGACCTACAATGAGCAGTTCTTC	CASSVPRTSGTYNEQFF
TRBV7-9	.	TRBJ2-7	.	TGTGCCAGCAGCTTAGTCCTGGACAGTATCTCCTACGAGCAGTACTTC	CASSLVLDSISYEQYF
TRBV5-6	few	TRBJ1-2	TRBD1	TGTGCCAGCAGCCTGGGCGGGACAGGGCCTCTGGCCTTC	CASSLGGTGPLAF
TRBV7-9	.	TRBJ1-2	TRBD1	TGTGCCAGCAGCCCCGGGACAGCCTATGGCTACACCTTC	CASSPGTAYGYTF
TRBV18	.	TRBJ2-3	.	TGTGCCAGCTCACCGAGCACTACTCGTAGCACAGATACGCAGTATTTT	CASSPSTTRSTDTQYF
TRBV5-6	.	TRBJ2-7	.	TGTGCCAGCAGCCAACCGAGTCGCGGCTCCTACGAGCAGTACTTC	CASSQPSRGSYEQYF
TRBV28	.	TRBJ2-5	TRBD1	TGTGCCAGCAGTCTCCGGGACAGGGGGCGCGGGGAGCAGTACTTC	CASSLRDRGRGEQYF
TRBV28	.	TRBJ2-5	.	TGTGCCAGCAGTTTTTTGAGGGCGGGCGGGAAGACCCAGTACTTC	CASSFLRAGGKTQYF
TRBV5-5	.	TRBJ2-6	.	TGTGCCAGCAGCTTGCGGAGACAGTCTGGGGCCAACGTCCTGACTTTC	CASSLRRQSGANVLTF
TRBV6-1	.	TRBJ1-1	.	TGTGCCAGCAGGGCTCTGGGCCGGGACACTGAAGCTTTCTTT	CASRALGRDTEAFF
TRBV7-2	.	TRBJ2-1	TRBD2	TGTGCCAGCAGCTTATTAGCGGGATTCTACAATGAGCAGTTCTTC	CASSLLAGFYNEQFF
TRBV7-9	many	TRBJ2-2	.	TGTGCCAGCAGCTCAACAAGGGTCACCGGGGAGCTGTTTTTT	CASSSTRVTGELFF
TRBV6-1	few	TRBJ2-7	.	TGTGCCAGCAGTGAACGGGCAGGCGCGGAGGGCTACGAGCAGTACTTC	CASSERAGAEGYEQYF
TRBV5-4	.	TRBJ2-7	.	TGTGCCAGCAGCTTTGGGGGAAGGACCTCCTACGAGCAGTACTTC	CASSFGGRTSYEQYF
TRBV14	.	TRBJ2-3	.	TGTGCCAGCAGCCAAAGGGTCTCCACAGATACGCAGTATTTT	CASSQRVSTDTQYF
TRBV6-1	.	TRBJ1-1	.	TGTGCCAGCAGTGAGACAACAGGGATCACTGAAGCTTTCTTT	CASSETTGITEAFF
TRBV10-2	.	TRBJ1-1	.	TGCGCCAGCGGCCGGGTTAACACTGAAGCTTTCTTT	CASGRVNTEAFF
TRBV9	.	TRBJ2-2	TRBD2	TGTGCCAGCAGCGTATCAGCGGGAGGGCCGACCGGGGAGCTGTTTTTT	CASSVSAGGPTGELFF
TRBV7-3	.	TRBJ2-2	.	TGTGCCAGCAGCTTAATTCTCACCGGGGAGCTGTTTTTT	CASSLILTGELFF
TRBV6-4	once	TRBJ1-6	.	TGTGCCAGCAGAGGACGGGAGGGAAGTTCACCCCTCCACTTT	CASRGREGSSPLHF
TRBV2	.	TRBJ2-7	.	TGTGCCAGCAGGGAAGACAGACCCTACGAGCAGTACTTC	CASREDRPYEQYF
TRBV5-1	.	TRBJ2-2	TRBD2	TGCGCCAGCAGCTTGCCTAGCGGGAACACCGGGGAGCTGTTTTTT	CASSLPSGNTGELFF